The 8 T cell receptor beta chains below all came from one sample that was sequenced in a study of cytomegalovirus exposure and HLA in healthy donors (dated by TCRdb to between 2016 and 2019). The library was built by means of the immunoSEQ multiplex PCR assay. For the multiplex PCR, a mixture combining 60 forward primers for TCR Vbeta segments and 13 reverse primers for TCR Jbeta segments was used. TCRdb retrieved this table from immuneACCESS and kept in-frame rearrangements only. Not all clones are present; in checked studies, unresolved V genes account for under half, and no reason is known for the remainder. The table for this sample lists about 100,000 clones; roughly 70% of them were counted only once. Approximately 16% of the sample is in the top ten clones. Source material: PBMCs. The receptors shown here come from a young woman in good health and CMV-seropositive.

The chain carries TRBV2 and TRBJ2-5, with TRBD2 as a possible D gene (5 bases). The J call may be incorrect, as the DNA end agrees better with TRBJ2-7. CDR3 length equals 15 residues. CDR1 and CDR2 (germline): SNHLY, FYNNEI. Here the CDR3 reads CASTPTQAVSYEQYF. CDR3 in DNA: TGTGCCAGCACCCCGACTCAAGCGGTCTCCTACGAGCAGTACTTC.

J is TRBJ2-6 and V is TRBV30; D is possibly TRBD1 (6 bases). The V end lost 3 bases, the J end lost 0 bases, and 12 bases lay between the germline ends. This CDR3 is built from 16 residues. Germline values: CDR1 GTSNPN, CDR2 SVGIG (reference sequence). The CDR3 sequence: CAWSHRASSGANVLTF. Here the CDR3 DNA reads TGTGCCTGGAGCCACAGGGCCAGCTCTGGGGCCAACGTCCTGACTTTC.

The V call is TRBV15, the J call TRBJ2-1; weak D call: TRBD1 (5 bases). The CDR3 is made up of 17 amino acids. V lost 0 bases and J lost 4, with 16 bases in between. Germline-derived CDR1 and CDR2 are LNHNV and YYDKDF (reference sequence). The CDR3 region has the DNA TGTGCCACCAGCAGAGATGGTAAGGGGCTTGTGTACAATGAGCAGTTCTTC. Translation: CATSRDGKGLVYNEQFF.

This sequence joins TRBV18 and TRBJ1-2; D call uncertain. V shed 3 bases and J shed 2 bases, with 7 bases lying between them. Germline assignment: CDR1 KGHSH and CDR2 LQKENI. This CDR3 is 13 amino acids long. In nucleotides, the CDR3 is TGTGCCAGCTCACCCGACAAAAACTATGGCTACACCTTC. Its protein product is CASSPDKNYGYTF.

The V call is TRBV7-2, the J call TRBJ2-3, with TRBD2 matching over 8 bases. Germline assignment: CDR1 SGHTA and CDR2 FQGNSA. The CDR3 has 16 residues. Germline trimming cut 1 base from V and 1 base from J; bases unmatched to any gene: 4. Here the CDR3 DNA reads TGTGCCAGCAGCTTAGGGGCGGGGGGAGGCACAGATACGCAGTATTTT. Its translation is CASSLGAGGGTDTQYF.

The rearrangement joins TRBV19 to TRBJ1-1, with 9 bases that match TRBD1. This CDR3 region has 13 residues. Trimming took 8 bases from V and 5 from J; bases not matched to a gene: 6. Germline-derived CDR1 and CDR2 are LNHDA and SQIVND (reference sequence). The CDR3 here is CASRTGGQTEAFF. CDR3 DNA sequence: TGTGCCAGTCGTACAGGGGGCCAGACTGAAGCTTTCTTT.

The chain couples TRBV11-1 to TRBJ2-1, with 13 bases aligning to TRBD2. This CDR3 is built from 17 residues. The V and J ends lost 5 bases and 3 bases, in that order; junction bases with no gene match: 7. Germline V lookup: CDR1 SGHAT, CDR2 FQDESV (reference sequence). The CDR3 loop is CASSPEGLAGYYNEQFF. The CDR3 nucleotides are TGTGCCAGCAGCCCGGAGGGACTAGCGGGATACTACAATGAGCAGTTCTTC.

This CDR3 reads CASSLRGRGINIQYF. CDR3 bases: TGTGCCAGCAGTTTACGGGGTCGGGGTATAAACATTCAGTACTTC. The chain has TRBV28 and TRBJ2-4, with TRBD2 as a possible D gene (5 bases). V was shortened by 2 bases and J by 6 bases, with 14 bases between the two germline ends. The CDR3 sequence is 15 residues long. Germline V CDR1 and CDR2: MDHEN, SYDVKM.